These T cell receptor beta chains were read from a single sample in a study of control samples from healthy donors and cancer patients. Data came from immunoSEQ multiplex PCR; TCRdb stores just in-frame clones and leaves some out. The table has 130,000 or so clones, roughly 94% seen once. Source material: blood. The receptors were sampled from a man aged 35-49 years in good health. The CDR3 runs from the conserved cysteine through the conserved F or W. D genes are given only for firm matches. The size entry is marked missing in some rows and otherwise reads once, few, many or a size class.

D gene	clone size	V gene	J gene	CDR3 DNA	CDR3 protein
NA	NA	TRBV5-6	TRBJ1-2	TGTGCCAGCAGCGACGGCAACTACTATGGCTACACCTTC	CASSDGNYYGYTF
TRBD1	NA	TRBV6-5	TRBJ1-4	TGTGCCAGCAGCACGACAGGGCTCGGTAATGAAAAACTGTTTTTT	CASSTTGLGNEKLFF
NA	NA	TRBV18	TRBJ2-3	TGTGCCAGCTCACCGGCGGGGGCGATCCACACAGATACGCAGTATTTT	CASSPAGAIHTDTQYF
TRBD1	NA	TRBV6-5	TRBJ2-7	TGTGCCAGCAGTTACGGGACAGGGGGCTACGAGCAGTACTTC	CASSYGTGGYEQYF
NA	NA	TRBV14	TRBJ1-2	TGTGCCAGCAGCCCATACCGGGCAGGGACCTACACCTTC	CASSPYRAGTYTF
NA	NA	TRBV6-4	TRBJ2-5	TGTGCCAGCAGCCGGGACATGAAAGAGACCCAGTACTTC	CASSRDMKETQYF
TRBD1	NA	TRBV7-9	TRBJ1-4	TGTGCCAGCAGCTTAATATTGACAGGGGAGGATGAAAAACTGTTTTTT	CASSLILTGEDEKLFF
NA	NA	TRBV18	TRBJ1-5	TGTGCCAGCTCACCACCTGGGACGGGTCGCAATCAGCCCCAGCATTTT	CASSPPGTGRNQPQHF
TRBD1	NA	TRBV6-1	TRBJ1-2	TGTGCCAGCAGTGAACGGACAGGGGCGGGGGGCTATGGCTACACCTTC	CASSERTGAGGYGYTF
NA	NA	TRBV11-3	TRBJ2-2	TGTGCCAGCAGCTCCCGGCAGGGAGGTACCGGGGAGCTGTTTTTT	CASSSRQGGTGELFF
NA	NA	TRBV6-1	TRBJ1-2	TGTGCCAGCAGTGAAGCGCACGGGGGCTACTATGGCTACACCTTC	CASSEAHGGYYGYTF
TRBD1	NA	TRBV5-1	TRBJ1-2	TGCGCCAGCAGCTTGGCCGAGGGGGCGAGGGGCTACACCTTC	CASSLAEGARGYTF
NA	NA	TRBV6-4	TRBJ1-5	TGTGCCAGCTCCCAAGGGGATCAGCCCCAGCATTTT	CASSQGDQPQHF
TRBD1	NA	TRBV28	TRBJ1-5	TGTGCCAGCAGTTTCCCCGGACAGGGCAATCAGCCCCAGCATTTT	CASSFPGQGNQPQHF
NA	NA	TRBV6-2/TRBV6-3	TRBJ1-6	TGTGCCAGCAGTTACTCAAAACAGGGAACCTATAATTCACCCCTCCACTTT	CASSYSKQGTYNSPLHF
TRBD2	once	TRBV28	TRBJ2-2	TGTGCCAGCAGTTTACGGGGACTAGCGGGAGGGCCCGGGGAGCTGTTTTTT	CASSLRGLAGGPGELFF
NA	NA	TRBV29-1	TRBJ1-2	TGCAGCGTAACCGGGGACGGGAGCTCTGGCTATGGCTACACCTTC	CSVTGDGSSGYGYTF
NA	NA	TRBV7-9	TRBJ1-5	TGTGCCAGCAGCACTAGCAATCAGCCCCAGCATTTT	CASSTSNQPQHF
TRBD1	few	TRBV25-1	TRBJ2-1	TGTGCCAGCGGGACAGGGGGCAGCTATGAGCAGTTCTTC	CASGTGGSYEQFF
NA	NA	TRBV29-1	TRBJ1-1	TGCAGCGTTGATCAGCGGAACACTGAAGCTTTCTTT	CSVDQRNTEAFF
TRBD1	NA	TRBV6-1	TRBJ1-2	TGTGCCAGCAGTGAAAACTCTGGGACAGGGGGCTTCTATGGCTACACCTTC	CASSENSGTGGFYGYTF
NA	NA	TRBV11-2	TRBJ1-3	TGTGCCAGCAGCCCGAGTCGACAGGTGGGAAACACCATATATTTT	CASSPSRQVGNTIYF
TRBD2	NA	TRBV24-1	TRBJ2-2	TGTGCCACCAGTGATCCCGGACTAGCGGTCGACACCGGGGAGCTGTTTTTT	CATSDPGLAVDTGELFF
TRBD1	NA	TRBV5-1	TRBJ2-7	TGCGCCAGCAGCCGGGGCCAGGGGGCGAGAGAGCAGTACTTC	CASSRGQGAREQYF
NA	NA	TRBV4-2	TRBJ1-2	TGTGCCAGCAGCCAAGCGGTCGGGGGGCGAAATGGCTACACCTTC	CASSQAVGGRNGYTF
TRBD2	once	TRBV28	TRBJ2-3	TGTGCCAGCAGACAAAAAGAGGGCGGGAGCTTTTGGCAGTATTTT	CASRQKEGGSFWQYF
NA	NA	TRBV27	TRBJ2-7	TGTGCCAGCAGTTTATCGGCTGATCCGAGATTTGATGAGCAGTACTTC	CASSLSADPRFDEQYF
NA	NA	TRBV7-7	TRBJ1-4	TGTGCTAGCAGCCGGACGACAGCAACTAATGAAAAACTGTTTTTT	CASSRTTATNEKLFF
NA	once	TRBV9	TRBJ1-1	TGTGCCAGCAGCGGGGGGCGCGGGTTGGAACCTTTCTTT	CASSGGRGLEPFF
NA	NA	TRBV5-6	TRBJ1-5	TGTGCCAGCAGCCAAGGGACCCGATCTTATAGCAATCAGCCCCAGCATTTT	CASSQGTRSYSNQPQHF
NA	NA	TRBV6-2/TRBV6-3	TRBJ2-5	TGTGCCAGCAGTTACTCGGGGCTACCGCCGTACCAAGAGACCCAGTACTTC	CASSYSGLPPYQETQYF
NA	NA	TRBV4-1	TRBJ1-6	TGCGCCAGCAGATCAGACGGACTCAATTCACCCCTCCACTTT	CASRSDGLNSPLHF
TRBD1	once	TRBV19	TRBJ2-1	TGTGCCAGTAGTAGAACAGGGGGCCAAGGATTTGAGCAGTTCTTC	CASSRTGGQGFEQFF
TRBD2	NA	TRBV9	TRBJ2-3	TGTGCCAGCAGCGTAGAGGCGGGAGTTCACACAGATACGCAGTATTTT	CASSVEAGVHTDTQYF
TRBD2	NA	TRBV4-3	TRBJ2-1	TGCGCCAGCAGCCTTAAGGGACTAGCGGGGAGAAGAGGTGAGCAGTTCTTC	CASSLKGLAGRRGEQFF
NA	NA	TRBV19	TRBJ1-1	TGTGCCAGTAGCTACGGACCGGGACAGAACACTGAAGCTTTCTTT	CASSYGPGQNTEAFF
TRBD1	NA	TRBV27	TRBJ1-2	TGTGCCAGCAGTTCCGGGGACAGGGCGACGGGCTACACCTTC	CASSSGDRATGYTF
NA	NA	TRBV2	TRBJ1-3	TGTGCCAGCAGTGGAGGGAACTCTGGAAACACCATATATTTT	CASSGGNSGNTIYF
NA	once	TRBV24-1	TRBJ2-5	TGTGCCACAGATCCGGGACCGGTTCTTGAGGAAGAGACCCAGTACTTC	CATDPGPVLEEETQYF
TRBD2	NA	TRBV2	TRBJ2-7	TGTGCCAGCAGTAAAGGACTAGCGAGACTTTCCTACGAGCAGTACTTC	CASSKGLARLSYEQYF
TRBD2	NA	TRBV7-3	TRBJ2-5	TGTGCCAGCAGCTTATATTCACTAGCGGGTGCAGAGACCCAGTACTTC	CASSLYSLAGAETQYF
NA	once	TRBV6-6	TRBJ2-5	TGTGCCAGCAACCGAGGGGCCCAAGAGACCCAGTACTTC	CASNRGAQETQYF
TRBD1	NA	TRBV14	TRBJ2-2	TGTGCCAGCAGCCCGAGACAGGGATGGTCCGGGGAGCTGTTTTTT	CASSPRQGWSGELFF
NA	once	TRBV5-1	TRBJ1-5	TGCGCCAGCAGCTCGGACGGAAGGAATCAGCCCCAGCATTTT	CASSSDGRNQPQHF
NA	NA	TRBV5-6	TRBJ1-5	TGTGCCAGCAGCTTGACAGGTAATCAGCCCCAGCATTTT	CASSLTGNQPQHF
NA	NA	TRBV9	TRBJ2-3	TGTGCCAGCAGCGTAGTACCGGGGAGCACAGATACGCAGTATTTT	CASSVVPGSTDTQYF
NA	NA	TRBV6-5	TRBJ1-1	TGTGCCAGCAGGGGACTAATGAACACTGAAGCTTTCTTT	CASRGLMNTEAFF
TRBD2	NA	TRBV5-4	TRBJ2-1	TGTGCCAGCAGCTTGCCGGTAGCGGGAGATATTGAGCAGTTCTTC	CASSLPVAGDIEQFF
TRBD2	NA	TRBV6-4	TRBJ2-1	TGTGCCAGCAGTTCCACTAGCGGGAGGGCTGGAGAGCAGTTCTTC	CASSSTSGRAGEQFF
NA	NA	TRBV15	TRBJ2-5	TGTGCCACCAGCAGAGTGGGATCTGGACCGGGACAAGAGACCCAGTACTTC	CATSRVGSGPGQETQYF
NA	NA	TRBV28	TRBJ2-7	TGTGCCAGCACCAGGGGGGGGAGAGGAGAGCAGTACTTC	CASTRGGRGEQYF